The TCR beta chain under discussion was sequenced for a study of brain metastases from non-small cell lung cancer. Measured with immunoSEQ multiplex PCR; TCRdb has only the in-frame clones, and not every one. The sample has roughly 3,500 clones, less than 90% seen once. Germline V gives CDR1 GTSNPN, CDR2 SVGIG (reference sequence). CDR3 length: 14 amino acids. The ends were cut back, 3 bases at V and 7 bases at J, with 16 bases in the middle. The sample was primary lung tumor tissue. This TCR derives from a donor at least 40 years old with non-small cell lung cancer. The gene calls are TRBV30 and TRBJ1-5; D uncertain. This chain's CDR3 is CAWRGPGIGQPQHF. For the CDR3, the DNA is TGTGCCTGGAGGGGTCCTGGGATTGGACAGCCCCAGCATTTT.